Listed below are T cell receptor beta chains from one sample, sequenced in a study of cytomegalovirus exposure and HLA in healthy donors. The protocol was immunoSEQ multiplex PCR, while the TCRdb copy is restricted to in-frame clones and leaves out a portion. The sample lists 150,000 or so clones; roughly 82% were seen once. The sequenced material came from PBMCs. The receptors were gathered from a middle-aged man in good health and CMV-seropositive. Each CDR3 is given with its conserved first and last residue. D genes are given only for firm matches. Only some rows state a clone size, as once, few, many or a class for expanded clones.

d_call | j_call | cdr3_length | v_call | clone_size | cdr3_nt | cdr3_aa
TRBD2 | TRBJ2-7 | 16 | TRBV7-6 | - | TGTGCCAGCAGCTCCTCGACTAGCGGGGGGAGTGTCGAGCAGTACTTC | CASSSSTSGGSVEQYF
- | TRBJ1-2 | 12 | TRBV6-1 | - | TGTGCCAGCAGCGAAGGGAGCTACGGCTACACCTTC | CASSEGSYGYTF
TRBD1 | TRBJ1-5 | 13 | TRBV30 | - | TGTGCCTGGAGAGGGACAGTAGGTCAGCCCCAGCATTTT | CAWRGTVGQPQHF
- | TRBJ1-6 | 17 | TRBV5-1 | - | TGCGCCAGCAGCTTGGTAATAAGTACCCTTGGGGCTTCACCCCTCCACTTT | CASSLVISTLGASPLHF
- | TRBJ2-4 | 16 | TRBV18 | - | TGTGCCAGCTCACCACCTGAACAGGGAGCCAAAAACATTCAGTACTTC | CASSPPEQGAKNIQYF
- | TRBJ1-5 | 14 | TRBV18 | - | TGTGCCAGCTCACCAACCAGGGAGGGCCAGCCCCAGCATTTT | CASSPTREGQPQHF
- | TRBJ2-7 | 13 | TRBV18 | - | TGTGCCAGCTCACCAGGGGGGAGTTACGAGCAGTACTTC | CASSPGGSYEQYF
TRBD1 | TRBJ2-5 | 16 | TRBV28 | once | TGTGCCAGCAGTTTTGGGGACACAGGGGACCAAGAGACCCAGTACTTC | CASSFGDTGDQETQYF
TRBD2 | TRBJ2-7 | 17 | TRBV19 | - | TGTGCCAGTAGTAACCCCCACGGGGGGTCCCCTCATAGTGAGCAGTACTTC | CASSNPHGGSPHSEQYF
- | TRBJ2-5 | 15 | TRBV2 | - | TGTGCCAGCAGTCAGACTAGGGGTCTGGGGGAGACCCAGTACTTC | CASSQTRGLGETQYF
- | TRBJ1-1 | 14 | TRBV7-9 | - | TGTGCCAGCAGCTTACCCCCCCAGAACACTGAAGCTTTCTTT | CASSLPPQNTEAFF
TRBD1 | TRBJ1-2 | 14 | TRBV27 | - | TGTGCCAGCAGTCCGAAACAGGGGAACTATGGCTACACCTTC | CASSPKQGNYGYTF
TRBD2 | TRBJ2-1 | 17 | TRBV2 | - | TGTGCCAGCAGTGAAGTTCTCGGGACTAGCGGGAAGGATGAGCAGTTCTTC | CASSEVLGTSGKDEQFF
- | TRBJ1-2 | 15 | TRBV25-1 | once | TGTGCCAGCAGCCCCGGGACATCTTCTAACTATGGCTACACCTTC | CASSPGTSSNYGYTF
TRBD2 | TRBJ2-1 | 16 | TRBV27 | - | TGTGCCAGCAGCCCACGGACTAGCGGAATTTACAATGAGCAGTTCTTC | CASSPRTSGIYNEQFF
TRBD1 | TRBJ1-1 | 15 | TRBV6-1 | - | TGTGCCAGCAGTGATGGGACAGGGGGAATGACTGAAGCTTTCTTT | CASSDGTGGMTEAFF
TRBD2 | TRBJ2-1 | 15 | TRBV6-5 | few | TGTGCCAGCAGTCGCGGGGGGGGGTCCTACAATGAGCAGTTCTTC | CASSRGGGSYNEQFF
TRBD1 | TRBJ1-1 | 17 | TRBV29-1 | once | TGCAGCGTTGAGTCCGGGACAGGGAGGATGTCGTACACTGAAGCTTTCTTT | CSVESGTGRMSYTEAFF
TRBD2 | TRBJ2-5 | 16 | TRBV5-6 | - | TGTGCCAGCAGCTTGTTTCTAGCGGGAGGTATGGAGACCCAGTACTTC | CASSLFLAGGMETQYF
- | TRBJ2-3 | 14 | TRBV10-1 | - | TGCGCCAGCAGTGAGTCGACTATATCAGATACGCAGTATTTT | CASSESTISDTQYF
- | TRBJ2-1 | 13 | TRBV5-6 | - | TGTGCCAGCAGCTTCTCTGAGACTCATGAGCAGTTCTTC | CASSFSETHEQFF
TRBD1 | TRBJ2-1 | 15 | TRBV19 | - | TGTGCCAGTAGAGGGGGGACAGGGGGCTTCAATGAGCAGTTCTTC | CASRGGTGGFNEQFF
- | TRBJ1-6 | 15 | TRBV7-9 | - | TGTGCCAGCAGCTCCGTGGACGGACTGAATTCACCCCTCCACTTT | CASSSVDGLNSPLHF
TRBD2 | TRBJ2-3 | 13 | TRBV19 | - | TGTGCCACGGGACTAGCGGGAGGAGATACGCAGTATTTT | CATGLAGGDTQYF
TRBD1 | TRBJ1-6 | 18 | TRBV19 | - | TGTGCCAGTAGTATAAGGTCGACAGGGAACTCCTATAATTCACCCCTCCACTTT | CASSIRSTGNSYNSPLHF
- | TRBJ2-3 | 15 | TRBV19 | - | TGTGCCAGTAGTGGGGGGACGGCTAGCACAGATACGCAGTATTTT | CASSGGTASTDTQYF
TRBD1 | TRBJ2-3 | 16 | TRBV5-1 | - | TGCGCCAGCAGCTTGGAGGGGGCGACTGGCACAGATACGCAGTATTTT | CASSLEGATGTDTQYF
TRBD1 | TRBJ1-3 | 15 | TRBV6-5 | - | TGTGCCAGCAGCAAGTCAGGGGGTTTTGGAAACACCATATATTTT | CASSKSGGFGNTIYF
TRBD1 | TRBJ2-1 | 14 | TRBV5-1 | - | TGCGCCAGCAGCTCGGACAGGGGTCACAATGAGCAGTTCTTC | CASSSDRGHNEQFF
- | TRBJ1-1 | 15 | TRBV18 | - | TGTGCCAGCTCACCTTACAAAGGGGCGAACACTGAAGCTTTCTTT | CASSPYKGANTEAFF
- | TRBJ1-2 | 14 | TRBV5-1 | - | TGCGCCAGCAGCTTGCAGGCCAGTAACTATGGCTACACCTTC | CASSLQASNYGYTF
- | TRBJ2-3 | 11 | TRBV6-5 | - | TGTGCCAGCAGTTACCTAGATACGCAGTATTTT | CASSYLDTQYF
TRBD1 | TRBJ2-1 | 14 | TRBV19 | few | TGTGCCAGTAGCGACAGGGGATCCTACAATGAGCAGTTCTTC | CASSDRGSYNEQFF
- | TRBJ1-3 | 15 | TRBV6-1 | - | TGTGCCAGCAGTGAATCGGGGGGCTCTGGAAACACCATATATTTT | CASSESGGSGNTIYF
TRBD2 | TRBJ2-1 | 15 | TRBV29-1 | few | TGCAGCGTTGTCGGTAGCGGGGATCGCCACAATGAGCAGTTCTTC | CSVVGSGDRHNEQFF
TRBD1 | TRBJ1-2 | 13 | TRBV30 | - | TGTGCCTGGAGTTTTGCCAGGGGGTATGGCTACACCTTC | CAWSFARGYGYTF
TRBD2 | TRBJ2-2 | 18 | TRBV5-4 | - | TGTGCCAGCAGCTTGGCAACGGGACTAGCGGGGGTCACCGGGGAGCTGTTTTTT | CASSLATGLAGVTGELFF